The entry that follows covers one T cell receptor (beta chain) sequence. This clonotype was observed a few times. The antigen this receptor binds is unknown. Within one base of it there is no much larger clone, and no base qualities were kept. Taken from the germline V gene (reference sequence), the CDR1 and CDR2 loops are LGHDT and YNNKEL. The germline V end is reduced by 2 bases and the J end by 4 bases; junction bases left unmatched: 4. The CDR3 covers 14 residues, taking in both the cysteine and the phenylalanine. Only the CDR3 region is kept as DNA, spanning 42 bases read in frame from base 1. Systemically healthy Caucasian individuals from Russia, some 36 in total and aged roughly 6 to 100 years, were included as donors. Around 9.9 milliliters of peripheral blood were collected from each donor into EDTA-treated Vacutainer tubes. Ficoll-Paque density-gradient centrifugation was used to isolate PBMCs, with at least 7 million obtained per sample. Total RNA was extracted from PBMCs with Trizol reagent, with at least 6 micrograms obtained per sample. Naive CD45RAhigh/CD27high T cell percentages were measured by flow cytometry on a PBMC aliquot from every donor.

This sample stems from a study of blood T cells in healthy people across ages (dated by TCRdb to the mid-2010s). About the full investigation: In model experiments, template switching captured about one uniquely barcoded TCR beta cDNA molecule for every two T cells. Age-related changes in TCR beta repertoire diversity were measured in the study by deep sequencing normalized with unique cDNA molecular identifiers. Four age groups were formed from the donors: young (average roughly 15 years), middle-aged (approximately 41), aged (about 62) and long-lived (82). Donors of different ages were randomly distributed across sequencing lanes to avoid experimental bias. The study analyzed two additional independent replicas of 1 million unique cDNA reads from the same blood draw for two donors, one aged 18 to 30 and one aged 80 or older. The investigation overall reported the following: Bulk unsorted PBMC profiling prevented conclusive comparison of naive and antigen-experienced compartments. As age increased, observed TCR beta diversity per million T cells dropped in a roughly linear way, and a significant reduction was already evident by age 40. Because the CMV infection status of the donors was unknown, age-related changes in expanded clonotypes may potentially have been confounded. The percentage of naive T cells measured by flow cytometry correlated strongly with observed TCR beta diversity. Compared with the aged group, the long-lived group had more naive CD4+ T cells, fewer expanded clones and increased TCR diversity, suggesting age selection. Estimates of total diversity from one million sequenced T cells were regarded as lower bounds and underestimates.

Libraries were constructed by 5' RACE. Instrument used: Illumina HiSeq 2500. A second PCR of roughly 6 to 11 cycles was performed with a sample-barcoded 5' primer and a J-beta primer mix. Each TCR beta cDNA molecule received a unique molecular identifier from a template-switch 5' adaptor carrying 12 random nucleotides. Each sample yielded at least 3 million CDR3-containing paired-end reads. First-strand cDNA was synthesized from all RNA with the Mint cDNA synthesis kit, primed by a TRBC-specific oligonucleotide. After uracil-DNA glycosylase treatment, a first 18-cycle PCR used universal primers M1SS and BC2_uni_R on all cDNA. In the authors' own workflow: Each sample was normalized by randomly selecting 1 million high-quality reads, each carrying a distinct molecular identifier. Instead of being binned into consensus sequences, reads that shared molecular identifiers were thrown out. MiTCR, with a Q25 quality threshold and the strictest error-elimination algorithm, was used for CDR3 identification, clonotype clustering and error correction. A nonparametric unseen species model using Euler transformation provided a lower-bound estimate of total TCR beta diversity. TCRdb took the public reads, trimmed them with fastp at Q25, ran MiXCR for clone calling and kept in-frame beta chains. Merged by CDR3 protein, the rows form single entries marked with the most common genes and DNA. Clone size and V and J calls follow TCRdb, not the original study. The sample has around 620,000 distinct CDR3 sequences on record, about 25% of them singletons. The top ten hold less than 20% of the sample.

In this chain, TRBV3-1 is recombined with TRBJ2-5, with 7 central nucleotides matching TRBD1. This clonotype originated in a woman between 65 and 79 years old in good health. The sequenced sample was blood. CDR3 loop: CASSQLRDRETQYF. The DNA reads TGTGCCAGCAGCCAACTCCGGGACAGAGAGACCCAGTACTTC.